A single sample is the source of the 31 T cell receptor beta chains below, sequenced in a study of blood T cell repertoires in COVID-19. Assay used: immunoSEQ multiplex PCR; TCRdb lists only in-frame clones, some missing. The sample records around 130,000 clones, 85% to 90% being singletons. What was sequenced was peripheral blood. The receptors stem from a man in his sixties or seventies with active or convalescent COVID-19.

This clone was seen a single time. This chain uses TRBV19 with TRBJ1-4; D possibly corresponds to TRBD1 (6 bases). This CDR3 comprises 16 residues. CDR1 LNHDA and CDR2 SQIVND come from the germline V gene (reference sequence). The germline V and J ends were trimmed by 5 bases and 0 bases, with 13 bases remaining between them. CDR3 coding DNA: TGTGCCAGTAGTGCCTGGGACACCCCAACTAATGAAAAACTGTTTTTT. Its protein is CASSAWDTPTNEKLFF.

The V and J genes are TRBV19 and TRBJ1-1; D may be TRBD1 (6 bases). V lost 3 bases and J 6 bases, leaving 8 bases between the germline ends. The germline gives CDR1 LNHDA, CDR2 SQIVND (reference sequence). This CDR3 is built from 12 residues. The CDR3 bases are TGTGCCAGTAGTATCAGGGGAGCTGAAGCTTTCTTT. Protein sequence: CASSIRGAEAFF.

CDR3 sequence (DNA): TGTGCCAGCAGGCGAGGCGGTGGAGAGCATCAGCCCCAGCATTTT. Amino acids: CASRRGGGEHQPQHF. The J gene is TRBJ1-5, the V gene TRBV28, with D unresolved. Trimming pared 6 bases from V and 5 bases from J, leaving 17 bases between. CDR1 is MDHEN and CDR2 is SYDVKM in the germline V gene. The CDR3 is 15 amino acids.

This CDR3 is CASSGQGRPEAFF. The DNA for the CDR3 is TGCGCCAGCAGCGGACAGGGAAGGCCTGAAGCTTTCTTT. The rearrangement links TRBV5-1 to TRBJ1-1, with 8 nucleotides matching TRBD1. Germline CDR1 SGHRS, CDR2 YFSETQ. The CDR3 length is 13 residues. The V and J ends lost 4 bases and 6 bases, in that order; junction bases with no gene match: 5.

The V call is TRBV18, the J call TRBJ2-7; TRBD2 agrees at 8 bases. V trimming: 2 bases; J trimming: 2 bases; junction bases outside the gene matches: 5. The germline gives CDR1 KGHSH, CDR2 LQKENI. The CDR3 covers 15 residues. As DNA, the CDR3 is TGTGCCAGCTCACCAGCAAGCGGGGGTCCCTACGAGCAGTACTTC. Protein product: CASSPASGGPYEQYF.

This chain's CDR3 is CASSSEKTGGLADTQYF. The CDR3 DNA reads TGTGCCAGCAGTTCCGAAAAGACAGGGGGCCTGGCAGATACGCAGTATTTT. The chain joins TRBV27 to TRBJ2-3; 10 bases line up with TRBD1. Losses at the gene ends were 4 bases for V and 4 bases for J; bases not matched to a gene: 11. This CDR3 has 17 residues. Germline V gene data show CDR1 as MNHEY and CDR2 as SMNVEV (reference sequence).

V usage is TRBV14 and J usage is TRBJ2-1, with 12 positions matching TRBD2. CDR3 length equals 14 residues. CDR1 and CDR2 (germline): SGHDN, FVKESK. V gave up 6 bases and J gave up 11 bases; unmatched junction bases: 8. CDR3 DNA sequence: TGTGCCAGCAGTCCAAACGGACTAGCGGGAAAGCAGTTCTTC. It specifies CASSPNGLAGKQFF.

A single count supports this clone. CDR3 in DNA: TGTGCCAGCTCGCCGCGGGAGGGCCTTTACAATGAGCAGTTCTTC. Encoded protein: CASSPREGLYNEQFF. This rearrangement joins TRBV18 to TRBJ2-1, with TRBD2 identical over 9 bases. Per the germline V gene, CDR1 is KGHSH and CDR2 is LQKENI. The CDR3 covers 15 residues. Trimming cost V 6 bases and J 4 bases; bases outside gene matches: 7.

The genes are TRBV3-1 (or the pseudogene TRBV3-2) and TRBJ1-2; 8 nucleotides align to TRBD1. Unmatched junction bases numbered 19, after V lost 4 bases and J lost 3 bases. The CDR3 has 19 residues. The germline V gene has CDR1 LGHDT and CDR2 YNNKEL (reference sequence). For the CDR3, the DNA is TGTGCCAGCAGCCGCTTCGCCGACAGGGGTAGGGGGCCCCACTATGGCTACACCTTC. Amino acids: CASSRFADRGRGPHYGYTF.

CDR3 in DNA: TGCGCCAGCAGCTTGAGACCCGGGTCGGATTCACCCCTCCACTTT. Translation gives CASSLRPGSDSPLHF. The rearrangement joins TRBV5-1 to TRBJ1-6; D is unresolved. The germline CDR1 and CDR2 sequences are SGHRS and YFSETQ. The CDR3 spans 15 residues. V was cut by 1 base and J by 8 bases, with 13 bases left in between.

The V and J genes are TRBV2 and TRBJ2-1, with D perhaps TRBD2 (5 bases). V gave up 5 bases and J gave up 9 bases, with 14 bases separating them. Germline V gene lookup returns CDR1 SNHLY and CDR2 FYNNEI. The CDR3 spans 13 residues. The chain's CDR3 is CASSFRPEGEQFF. CDR3 nucleotide sequence: TGTGCCAGCAGTTTCCGACCCGAGGGTGAGCAGTTCTTC.

The chain links TRBV7-2 to TRBJ2-3; D may be TRBD2 (6 bases). V was cut by 1 base and J by 1 base, with 18 bases left in between. CDR1 is SGHTA and CDR2 is FQGNSA in the germline V gene. The CDR3 has 18 residues. The CDR3 loop is CASSLDPLEGAGTDTQYF. CDR3 nucleotide sequence: TGTGCCAGCAGCTTAGACCCACTGGAGGGCGCGGGCACAGATACGCAGTATTTT. The variable domain in full, completed from reference TRBV7-2 and TRBJ2-3, reads GAGVSQSPSNKVTEKGKDVELRCDPISGHTALYWYRQSLGQGLEFLIYFQGNSAPDKSGLPSDRFSAERTGGSVSTLTIQRTQQEDSAVYLCASSLDPLEGAGTDTQYFGPGTRLTVL.

This chain links TRBV27 with TRBJ2-2; 9 bases match TRBD1. The length of the CDR3 is 15 residues. V was pared by 4 bases and J by 4 bases, with 4 bases of the junction left unmatched. Germline CDR1 and CDR2: MNHEY and SMNVEV (reference sequence). The CDR3 spells CASSSGTGITGELFF. In DNA, the CDR3 is TGTGCCAGCAGTTCCGGGACAGGGATCACCGGGGAGCTGTTTTTT.

V gene TRBV5-5 combines with J gene TRBJ2-3; D not resolved. Trimming pared 2 bases from V and 3 bases from J, leaving 13 bases between. Germline CDR1 reads SGHKS; CDR2 reads YYEKEE (reference sequence). The CDR3 has 15 amino acids. CDR3 in DNA: TGTGCCAGCAGCTTTGAGCAGCGACGGACAGATACGCAGTATTTT. Amino acids: CASSFEQRRTDTQYF.

This chain links TRBV19 with TRBJ2-3; TRBD2 agrees at 11 bases. The CDR3 consists of 18 residues. V lost 3 bases, J lost 1 base, and 9 bases stayed unmatched. The germline V gene has CDR1 LNHDA and CDR2 SQIVND (reference sequence). The CDR3 bases are TGTGCCAGTAGTATTACCCTAGCGGGAGGCCTCCGCACAGATACGCAGTATTTT. It encodes CASSITLAGGLRTDTQYF.

V gene TRBV5-1 combines with J gene TRBJ1-3; the match to TRBD1 covers 8 bases. CDR3 size: 16 residues. The V gene end was trimmed by 0 bases and the J gene end by 2 bases; junction bases not matched to a gene: 4. Germline lookup yields CDR1 SGHRS and CDR2 YFSETQ. CDR3: CASSLGQGATGNTIYF. The CDR3 nucleotides are TGCGCCAGCAGCTTGGGTCAGGGGGCCACTGGAAACACCATATATTTT.

The J gene is TRBJ2-1, the V gene TRBV28, with TRBD2 matching 14 bases. Germline loops: CDR1 MDHEN, CDR2 SYDVKM. Trimming at V came to 2 bases and at J to 8 bases, leaving 8 bases not matched to a gene. This CDR3 contains 17 residues. This chain's CDR3 is CASSLAQGLAGVYEQFF. The CDR3 DNA sequence: TGTGCCAGCAGTTTAGCGCAGGGACTAGCGGGAGTCTATGAGCAGTTCTTC.

This clone came up a few times. J is TRBJ2-3 and V is TRBV19; 8 nucleotides line up with TRBD2. With 2 bases clipped from V and 2 bases from J, the junction kept 9 bases outside the gene matches. This CDR3 is 17 amino acids long. In germline, CDR1 is LNHDA, CDR2 SQIVND (reference sequence). The CDR3 reads CASSITPLAGYTDTQYF. The CDR3 DNA is TGTGCCAGTAGTATAACCCCCCTAGCGGGCTACACAGATACGCAGTATTTT.

This chain uses TRBV6-5 with TRBJ2-7; 9 nucleotides align to TRBD2. Germline V gene data show CDR1 as MNHEY and CDR2 as SVGAGI. V was clipped by 7 bases and J by 7 bases; unmatched bases: 11. The CDR3 has 14 amino acids. The CDR3: CASILAGIALEQYF. DNA for the CDR3: TGTGCCAGCATTCTAGCGGGAATAGCGCTAGAGCAGTACTTC.

The genes are TRBV6-5 and TRBJ1-1; D gene unclear. This CDR3 spans 14 amino acids. Trimming removed 7 bases at V and 6 bases at J, with 18 bases between. Germline V gene sequence: CDR1 MNHEY, CDR2 SVGAGI. The CDR3 DNA sequence: TGTGCCAGCACCAAATCCAGCGGGCAGGCTGAAGCTTTCTTT. It encodes CASTKSSGQAEAFF.

This chain connects TRBV5-1 to TRBJ1-2, with 11 positions matching TRBD1. V lost 2 bases and J lost 8; bases outside the gene matches: 8. Germline CDR1 and CDR2: SGHRS and YFSETQ. There are 15 residues in the CDR3. The CDR3 loop is CASSFSGQGAVGYTF. CDR3 sequence (DNA): TGCGCCAGCAGCTTTTCCGGACAGGGGGCAGTAGGCTACACCTTC.

This rearrangement joins TRBV7-8 to TRBJ2-1; D perhaps matches TRBD2 (5 bases). The CDR3 is 11 amino acids. Germline CDR1 is SGHVS and CDR2 is FQNEAQ. The V end lost 4 bases, the J end lost 12 bases, and 10 bases lay between the germline ends. In nucleotides, the CDR3 is TGTGCCAGCAGCTCCACTAGGGCGCAGTTCTTC. Its protein product is CASSSTRAQFF.

This sequence joins TRBV19 and TRBJ2-4; D perhaps matches TRBD1 (6 bases). The germline V gene has CDR1 LNHDA and CDR2 SQIVND (reference sequence). V was cut by 7 bases and J by 0 bases, with 13 bases left in between. This CDR3 spans 15 amino acids. The CDR3 region has the DNA TGTGCCAGTACCGAGACAGGTCTAGCCAAAAACATTCAGTACTTC. Residues: CASTETGLAKNIQYF. The full variable domain, with the rest looked up from reference TRBV19 and TRBJ2-4, is DGGITQSPKYLFRKEGQNVTLSCEQNLNHDAMYWYRQDPGQGLRLIYYSQIVNDFQKGDIAEGYSVSREKKESFPLTVTSAQKNPTAFYLCASTETGLAKNIQYFGAGTRLSVL.

This clone has more than one count but fewer than ten. J is TRBJ1-6 and V is TRBV5-1; D is perhaps TRBD1 (6 bases). CDR1 and CDR2 from the germline V gene are SGHRS and YFSETQ. Deletions cut 0 bases from V and 7 bases from J, with 14 bases between. CDR3 length: 16 residues. The CDR3 spells CASSLAGGARNSPLHF. DNA for the CDR3: TGCGCCAGCAGCTTGGCGGGGGGGGCTCGGAATTCACCCCTCCACTTT.

In this sample, this clone turned up a few times. V gene TRBV7-6 combines with J gene TRBJ2-1; tentatively, D is TRBD2 (5 bases). V was trimmed by 2 bases and J by 3 bases, leaving 14 bases between them. Germline CDR1 is SGHVS and CDR2 is FNYEAQ. This CDR3 is 16 amino acids long. The CDR3 region has the DNA TGTGCCAGCAGCTTAAGGCCGGGGTCCGGCTACAATGAGCAGTTCTTC. Its translation: CASSLRPGSGYNEQFF.

The genes are TRBV7-2 and TRBJ2-3; tentative D call: TRBD2 (5 bases). Trimming removed 1 base at V and 2 bases at J, with 19 bases between. This CDR3 region has 18 residues. Germline-derived CDR1 and CDR2 are SGHTA and FQGNSA. Here the CDR3 DNA reads TGTGCCAGCAGCTTAGTTTCAGTTTCGGACTCTCTCACAGATACGCAGTATTTT. Residues: CASSLVSVSDSLTDTQYF.

CDR3 bases: TGCGCCAGCAGCTTGGGACAGGGGGCTGTGGATACGCAGTATTTT. Protein sequence: CASSLGQGAVDTQYF. The chain employs TRBV4-1 and TRBJ2-3, with 12 bases fitting TRBD1. The CDR3 is made up of 15 amino acids. Germline V gene data show CDR1 as MGHRA and CDR2 as YSYEKL. The V gene end was trimmed by 5 bases and the J gene end by 6 bases; junction bases not matched to a gene: 6.

The genes are TRBV6-5 and TRBJ2-3, with 7 nucleotides matching TRBD2. The CDR3 contains 13 residues. J gave up 2 bases and V 7 bases, and 3 bases lay outside the gene matches. Germline CDR1 and CDR2: MNHEY and SVGAGI. The CDR3 region has the DNA TGTGCCAGCAAGGGAGGGTTCACAGATACGCAGTATTTT. It codes for CASKGGFTDTQYF.

The V gene is TRBV11-2, the J gene TRBJ2-1; 7 nucleotides match TRBD2. The CDR3 has 15 amino acids. The ends lost 0 bases at V and 4 bases at J; junction bases unmatched: 3. Per the germline V gene, CDR1 is SGHAT and CDR2 is FQNNGV. The CDR3 DNA reads TGTGCCAGCAGCTTAGAAGCGGGACCATACAATGAGCAGTTCTTC. Translated: CASSLEAGPYNEQFF. Together with reference TRBV11-2 and TRBJ2-1, the CDR3 gives the full variable domain: EAGVAQSPRYKIIEKRQSVAFWCNPISGHATLYWYQQILGQGPKLLIQFQNNGVVDDSQLPKDRFSAERLKGVDSTLKIQPAKLEDSAVYLCASSLEAGPYNEQFFGPGTRLTVL.

This rearrangement joins TRBV5-1 to TRBJ2-3; TRBD2 agrees at 13 bases. Germline assignment: CDR1 SGHRS and CDR2 YFSETQ. V shed 0 bases and J 2 bases; nucleotides not matched to a gene: 6. The CDR3 has 18 residues. The CDR3 DNA reads as TGCGCCAGCAGCTTGGGGACTAGCGGGAGCGATGTCACAGATACGCAGTATTTT. Amino acid sequence: CASSLGTSGSDVTDTQYF.

The chain links TRBV19 to TRBJ2-3, with 10 positions matching TRBD1. V shed 4 bases, J shed 4 bases, and the junction held 5 bases outside the gene matches. Germline CDR1 and CDR2: LNHDA and SQIVND (reference sequence). The CDR3 contains 15 residues. The CDR3 nucleotides read TGTGCCAGTAGTACCGGACAGGGGGGGGCAGATACGCAGTATTTT. Translation gives CASSTGQGGADTQYF.